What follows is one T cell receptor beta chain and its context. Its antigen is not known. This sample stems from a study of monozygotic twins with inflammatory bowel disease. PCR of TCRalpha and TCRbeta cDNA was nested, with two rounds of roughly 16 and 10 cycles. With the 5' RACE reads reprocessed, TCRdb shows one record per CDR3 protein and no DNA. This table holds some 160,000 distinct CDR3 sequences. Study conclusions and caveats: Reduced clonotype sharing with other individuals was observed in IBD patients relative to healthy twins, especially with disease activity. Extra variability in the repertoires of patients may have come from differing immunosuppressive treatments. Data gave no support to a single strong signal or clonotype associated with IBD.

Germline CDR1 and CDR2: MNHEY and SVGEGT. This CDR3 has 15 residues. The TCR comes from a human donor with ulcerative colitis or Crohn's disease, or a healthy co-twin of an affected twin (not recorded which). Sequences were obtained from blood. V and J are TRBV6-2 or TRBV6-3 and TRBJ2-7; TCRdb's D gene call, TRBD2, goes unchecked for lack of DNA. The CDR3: CASSLSLAGVAKQYF.